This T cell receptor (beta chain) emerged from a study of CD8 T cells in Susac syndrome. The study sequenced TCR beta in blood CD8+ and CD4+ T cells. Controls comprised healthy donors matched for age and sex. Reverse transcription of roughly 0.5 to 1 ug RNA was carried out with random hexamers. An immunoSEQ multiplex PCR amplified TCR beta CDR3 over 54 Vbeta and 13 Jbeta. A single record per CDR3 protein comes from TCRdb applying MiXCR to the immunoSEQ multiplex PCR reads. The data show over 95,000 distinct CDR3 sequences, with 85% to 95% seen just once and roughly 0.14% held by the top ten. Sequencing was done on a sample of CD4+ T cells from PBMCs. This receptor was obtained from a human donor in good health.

The CDR3 DNA reads as TGTGCCAGCAGTTTTGGGTCGCAGGATAGCAATCAGCCCCAGCATTTT. Translated: CASSFGSQDSNQPQHF. The rearrangement links TRBV27 to TRBJ1-5; no clear D gene. V was trimmed by 3 bases and J by 0 bases, leaving 12 bases between them. The V gene's germline CDR1 is MNHEY and CDR2 SMNVEV (reference sequence). The CDR3 has 16 amino acids.